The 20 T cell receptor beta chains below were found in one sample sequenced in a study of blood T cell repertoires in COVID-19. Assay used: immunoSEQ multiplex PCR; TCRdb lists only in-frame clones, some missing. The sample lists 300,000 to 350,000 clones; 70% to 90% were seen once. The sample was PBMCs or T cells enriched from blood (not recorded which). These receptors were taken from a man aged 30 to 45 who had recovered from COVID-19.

CDR3 sequence (DNA): TGTGCCACCAACGGGGGACAGGGTAACCAGCCCCAGCATTTT. It is translated as CATNGGQGNQPQHF. The gene calls are TRBV6-6 and TRBJ1-5; 9 bases map to TRBD1. CDR3 length equals 14 residues. The germline CDR1 and CDR2 sequences are MNHNY and SVGAGI (reference sequence). The V gene end was trimmed by 10 bases and the J gene end by 7 bases; junction bases not matched to a gene: 11.

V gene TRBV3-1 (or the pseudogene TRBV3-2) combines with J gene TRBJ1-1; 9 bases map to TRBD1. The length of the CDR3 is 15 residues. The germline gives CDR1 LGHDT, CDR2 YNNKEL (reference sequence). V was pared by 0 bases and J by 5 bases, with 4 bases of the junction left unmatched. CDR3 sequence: CASSQELTGGTEAFF. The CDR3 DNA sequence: TGTGCCAGCAGCCAAGAGTTGACAGGGGGGACTGAAGCTTTCTTT.

The CDR3 loop reads CASSQGTAINSPLHF. The CDR3 region has the DNA TGCGCCAGCAGCCAGGGGACAGCGATAAATTCACCCCTCCACTTT. The chain carries TRBV4-3 and TRBJ1-6; 7 bases are shared with TRBD1. V gave up 3 bases and J gave up 7 bases; unmatched junction bases: 6. The germline V gene has CDR1 LGHNA and CDR2 YSLEER. This CDR3 spans 15 amino acids.

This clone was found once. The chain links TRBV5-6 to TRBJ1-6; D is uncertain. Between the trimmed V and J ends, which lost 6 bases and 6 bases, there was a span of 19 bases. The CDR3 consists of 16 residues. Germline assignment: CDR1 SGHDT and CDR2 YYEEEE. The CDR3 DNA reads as TGTGCCAGCAACTCCCTAGGACGGGGAAGTAATTCACCCCTCCACTTT. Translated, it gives CASNSLGRGSNSPLHF.

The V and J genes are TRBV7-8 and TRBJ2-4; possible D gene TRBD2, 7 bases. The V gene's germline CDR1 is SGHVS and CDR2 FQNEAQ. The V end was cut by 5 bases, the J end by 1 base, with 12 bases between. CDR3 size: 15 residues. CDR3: CASSGGAWAKNIQYF. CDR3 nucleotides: TGTGCCAGCAGCGGGGGGGCCTGGGCCAAAAACATTCAGTACTTC.

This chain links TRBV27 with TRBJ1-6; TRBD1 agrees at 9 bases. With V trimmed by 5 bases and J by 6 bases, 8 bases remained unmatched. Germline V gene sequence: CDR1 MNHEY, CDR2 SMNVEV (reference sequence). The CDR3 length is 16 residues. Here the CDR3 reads CASSPPGTGINSPLHF. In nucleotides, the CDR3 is TGTGCCAGCAGTCCACCCGGGACAGGGATTAATTCACCCCTCCACTTT.

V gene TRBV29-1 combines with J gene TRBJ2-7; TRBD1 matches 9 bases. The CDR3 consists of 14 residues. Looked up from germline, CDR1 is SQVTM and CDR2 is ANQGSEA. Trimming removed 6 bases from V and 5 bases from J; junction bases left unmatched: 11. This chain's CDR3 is CSVKRGTGNHEQYF. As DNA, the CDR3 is TGCAGCGTCAAGAGGGGGACAGGGAACCACGAGCAGTACTTC.

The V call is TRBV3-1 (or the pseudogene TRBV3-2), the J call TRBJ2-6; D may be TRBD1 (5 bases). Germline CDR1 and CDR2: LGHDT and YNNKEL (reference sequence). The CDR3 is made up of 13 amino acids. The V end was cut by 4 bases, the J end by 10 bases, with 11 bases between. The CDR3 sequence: CASSLGQGNVLTF. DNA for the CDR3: TGTGCCAGCAGCCTGGGCCAGGGAAACGTCCTGACTTTC.

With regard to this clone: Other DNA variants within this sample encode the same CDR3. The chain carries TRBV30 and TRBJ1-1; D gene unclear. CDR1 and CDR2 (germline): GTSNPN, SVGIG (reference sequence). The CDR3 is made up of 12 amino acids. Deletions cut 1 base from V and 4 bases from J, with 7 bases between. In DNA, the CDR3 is TGTGCCTGGAGTGGACAAAGCACTGAAGCTTTCTTT. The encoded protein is CAWSGQSTEAFF.

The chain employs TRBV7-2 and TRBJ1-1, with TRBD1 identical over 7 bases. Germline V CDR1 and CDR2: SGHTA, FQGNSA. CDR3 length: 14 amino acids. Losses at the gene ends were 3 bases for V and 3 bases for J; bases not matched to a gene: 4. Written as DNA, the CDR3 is TGTGCCAGCAGCTTGACAGGGCTGGACACTGAAGCTTTCTTT. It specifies CASSLTGLDTEAFF.

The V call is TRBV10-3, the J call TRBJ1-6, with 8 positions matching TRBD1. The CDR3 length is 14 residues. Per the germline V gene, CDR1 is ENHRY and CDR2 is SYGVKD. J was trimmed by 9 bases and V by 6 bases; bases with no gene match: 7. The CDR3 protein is CAIRTDRDTSPLHF. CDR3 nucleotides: TGTGCCATCAGGACGGACAGGGATACTTCACCCCTCCACTTT.

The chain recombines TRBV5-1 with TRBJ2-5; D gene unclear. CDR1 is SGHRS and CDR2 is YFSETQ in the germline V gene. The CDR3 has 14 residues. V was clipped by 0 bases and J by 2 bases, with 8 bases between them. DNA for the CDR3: TGCGCCAGCAGCTTGGACAGCTATCAAGAGACCCAGTACTTC. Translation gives CASSLDSYQETQYF.

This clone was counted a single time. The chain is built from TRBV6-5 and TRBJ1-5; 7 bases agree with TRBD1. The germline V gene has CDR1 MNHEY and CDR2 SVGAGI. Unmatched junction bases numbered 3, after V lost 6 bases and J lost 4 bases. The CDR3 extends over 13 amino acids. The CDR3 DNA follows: TGTGCCAGCAGGTCGGGACAGAATCAGCCCCAGCATTTT. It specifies CASRSGQNQPQHF.

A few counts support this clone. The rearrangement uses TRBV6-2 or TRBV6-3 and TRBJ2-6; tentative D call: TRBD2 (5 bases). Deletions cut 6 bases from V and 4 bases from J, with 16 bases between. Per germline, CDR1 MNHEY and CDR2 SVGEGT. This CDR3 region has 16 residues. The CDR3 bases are TGTGCCAGCAGCCCCCGGGGTGGTACAGGGGCCAACGTCCTGACTTTC. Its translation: CASSPRGGTGANVLTF.

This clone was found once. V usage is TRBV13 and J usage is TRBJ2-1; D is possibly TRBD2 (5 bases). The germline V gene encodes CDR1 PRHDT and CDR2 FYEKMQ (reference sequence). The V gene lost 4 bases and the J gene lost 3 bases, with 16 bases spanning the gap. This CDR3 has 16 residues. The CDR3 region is CASSSRVRGYYNEQFF. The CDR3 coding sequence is TGTGCCAGCAGCTCCCGGGTCCGGGGATACTACAATGAGCAGTTCTTC.

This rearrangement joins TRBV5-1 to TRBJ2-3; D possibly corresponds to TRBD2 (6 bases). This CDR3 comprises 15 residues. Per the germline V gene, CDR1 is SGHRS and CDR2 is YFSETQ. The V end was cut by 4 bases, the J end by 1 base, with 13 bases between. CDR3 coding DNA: TGCGCCAGCAGCCGACAGACGGGGGGCACAGATACGCAGTATTTT. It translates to CASSRQTGGTDTQYF.

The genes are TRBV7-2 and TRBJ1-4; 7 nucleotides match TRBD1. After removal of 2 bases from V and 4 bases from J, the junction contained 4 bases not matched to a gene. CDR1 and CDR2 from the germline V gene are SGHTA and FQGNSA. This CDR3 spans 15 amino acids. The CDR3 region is CASSLQGGVNEKLFF. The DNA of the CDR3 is TGTGCCAGCAGCTTACAGGGGGGTGTTAATGAAAAACTGTTTTTT.

Here the CDR3 reads CASSAMGRRNEQFF. The CDR3 DNA follows: TGTGCCAGCTCCGCGATGGGGAGGAGGAATGAGCAGTTCTTC. This chain links TRBV6-5 with TRBJ2-1; the D gene is possibly TRBD2 (6 bases). The germline V gene has CDR1 MNHEY and CDR2 SVGAGI. The CDR3 extends over 14 amino acids. Trimming pared 8 bases from V and 7 bases from J, leaving 18 bases between.

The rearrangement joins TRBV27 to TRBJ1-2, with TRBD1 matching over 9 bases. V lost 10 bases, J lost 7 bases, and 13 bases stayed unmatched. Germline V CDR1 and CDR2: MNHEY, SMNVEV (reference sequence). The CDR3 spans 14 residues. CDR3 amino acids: CATWRPGQGPGYTF. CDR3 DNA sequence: TGTGCCACGTGGAGACCGGGACAGGGCCCTGGCTACACCTTC.

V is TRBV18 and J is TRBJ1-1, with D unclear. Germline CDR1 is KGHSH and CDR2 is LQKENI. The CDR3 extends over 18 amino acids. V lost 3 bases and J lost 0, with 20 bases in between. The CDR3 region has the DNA TGTGCCAGCTCACCTTCAGAAAAACAAGTTATCATGAACACTGAAGCTTTCTTT. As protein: CASSPSEKQVIMNTEAFF.